This is a list of T cell receptor beta chains from one sample in a study of shared clonotypes between healthy human individuals. Clones were sequenced by immunoSEQ multiplex PCR, and TCRdb holds only the in-frame ones, with some missing. The sample records around 430,000 clones, about 76% being singletons. The sequencing input was PBMCs. The receptors were gathered from a woman aged 40 to 50 in good health. Some clones in this sample may be carry-over from other donors' samples. Both conserved end residues are part of each CDR3. A D gene is named only where the DNA matches it firmly. Size is stated for part of the rows, as once, few or many counts, or as a class when the clone is expanded.

d_call: .; cdr3_length: 14; v_call: TRBV9; j_call: TRBJ1-4; clone_size: .; cdr3_aa: CASSPGGANEKLFF; cdr3_nt: TGTGCCAGCAGCCCGGGGGGGGCTAATGAAAAACTGTTTTTT
d_call: .; cdr3_length: 15; v_call: TRBV28; j_call: TRBJ1-2; clone_size: .; cdr3_aa: CASRVIGVRGYGYTF; cdr3_nt: TGTGCCAGCAGGGTCATAGGTGTGAGGGGGTATGGCTACACCTTC
d_call: .; cdr3_length: 11; v_call: TRBV2; j_call: TRBJ2-2; clone_size: few; cdr3_aa: CASRMVWELFF; cdr3_nt: TGTGCCAGCAGGATGGTATGGGAGCTGTTTTTT
d_call: .; cdr3_length: 15; v_call: TRBV21-1; j_call: TRBJ2-3; clone_size: .; cdr3_aa: CASIFCSSSTDTQYF; cdr3_nt: TGTGCCAGCATCTTTTGCAGCTCTAGCACAGATACGCAGTATTTT
d_call: .; cdr3_length: 14; v_call: TRBV11-2; j_call: TRBJ2-7; clone_size: .; cdr3_aa: CASSQDRSSYEQYF; cdr3_nt: TGTGCCAGCAGTCAAGACCGGAGCTCCTACGAGCAGTACTTC
d_call: .; cdr3_length: 14; v_call: TRBV10-3; j_call: TRBJ2-7; clone_size: .; cdr3_aa: CAISESRGSYEQYF; cdr3_nt: TGTGCCATCAGTGAGTCGAGGGGGTCCTACGAGCAGTACTTC
d_call: TRBD1; cdr3_length: 14; v_call: TRBV6-5; j_call: TRBJ1-2; clone_size: .; cdr3_aa: CASSRRDRGGGYTF; cdr3_nt: TGTGCCAGCAGCCGCCGGGACAGGGGCGGAGGCTACACCTTC
d_call: TRBD1; cdr3_length: 16; v_call: TRBV5-5; j_call: TRBJ2-6; clone_size: .; cdr3_aa: CASSFQGASGANVLTF; cdr3_nt: TGTGCCAGCAGCTTTCAGGGGGCCTCTGGGGCCAACGTCCTGACTTTC
d_call: .; cdr3_length: 15; v_call: TRBV5-1; j_call: TRBJ1-2; clone_size: .; cdr3_aa: CASSLGDIGGYGYTF; cdr3_nt: TGCGCCAGCAGCTTGGGGGACATTGGTGGCTATGGCTACACCTTC
d_call: TRBD2; cdr3_length: 19; v_call: TRBV27; j_call: TRBJ2-1; clone_size: .; cdr3_aa: CASSPAAKAGVNSYNEQFF; cdr3_nt: TGTGCCAGCAGTCCCGCCGCTAAAGCGGGAGTGAACTCCTACAATGAGCAGTTCTTC
d_call: .; cdr3_length: 14; v_call: TRBV7-2; j_call: TRBJ2-7; clone_size: .; cdr3_aa: CASSFNSAGREQYF; cdr3_nt: TGTGCCAGCAGCTTTAATTCCGCCGGGCGCGAGCAGTACTTC
d_call: .; cdr3_length: 13; v_call: TRBV5-1; j_call: TRBJ2-1; clone_size: .; cdr3_aa: CASSLTGTNEQFF; cdr3_nt: TGCGCCAGCAGCTTGACAGGGACCAATGAGCAGTTCTTC
d_call: TRBD2; cdr3_length: 15; v_call: TRBV18; j_call: TRBJ2-3; clone_size: .; cdr3_aa: CASSLAEISTDTQYF; cdr3_nt: TGTGCCAGCTCGCTAGCGGAGATTAGCACAGATACGCAGTATTTT
d_call: TRBD2; cdr3_length: 14; v_call: TRBV7-9; j_call: TRBJ2-1; clone_size: .; cdr3_aa: CASMRTSGYNEQFF; cdr3_nt: TGTGCCAGCATGCGGACTAGCGGCTACAATGAGCAGTTCTTC
d_call: .; cdr3_length: 14; v_call: TRBV7-2; j_call: TRBJ1-4; clone_size: .; cdr3_aa: CASSLGGYSEKLFF; cdr3_nt: TGTGCCAGCAGCTTAGGAGGGTACAGCGAAAAACTGTTTTTT
d_call: TRBD2; cdr3_length: 16; v_call: TRBV5-4; j_call: TRBJ2-3; clone_size: .; cdr3_aa: CASSAYTSGAADTQYF; cdr3_nt: TGTGCCAGCAGCGCGTATACTAGCGGAGCGGCAGATACGCAGTATTTT
d_call: .; cdr3_length: 13; v_call: TRBV30; j_call: TRBJ2-7; clone_size: .; cdr3_aa: CACPGRMAYEQYF; cdr3_nt: TGTGCCTGCCCAGGGAGAATGGCCTACGAGCAGTACTTC
d_call: .; cdr3_length: 16; v_call: TRBV7-8; j_call: TRBJ2-1; clone_size: .; cdr3_aa: CASIRLYPGAYNEQFF; cdr3_nt: TGTGCCAGCATTCGCCTTTACCCCGGGGCCTACAATGAGCAGTTCTTC
d_call: TRBD1; cdr3_length: 12; v_call: TRBV7-3; j_call: TRBJ1-2; clone_size: .; cdr3_aa: CASSPGTGTYTF; cdr3_nt: TGTGCCAGCAGCCCCGGGACAGGGACCTACACCTTC
d_call: TRBD1; cdr3_length: 15; v_call: TRBV19; j_call: TRBJ1-2; clone_size: .; cdr3_aa: CASSIDTGTVYGYTF; cdr3_nt: TGTGCCAGTAGTATAGATACCGGGACAGTCTATGGCTACACCTTC
d_call: .; cdr3_length: 15; v_call: TRBV30; j_call: TRBJ2-1; clone_size: once; cdr3_aa: CAWSRTGTGYNEQFF; cdr3_nt: TGTGCCTGGAGCCGTACCGGGACGGGGTACAATGAGCAGTTCTTC
d_call: .; cdr3_length: 16; v_call: TRBV7-3; j_call: TRBJ2-5; clone_size: .; cdr3_aa: CASSLTGRLGRETQYF; cdr3_nt: TGTGCCAGCAGCTTAACTGGGCGGTTGGGGAGAGAGACCCAGTACTTC
d_call: .; cdr3_length: 13; v_call: TRBV7-3; j_call: TRBJ2-7; clone_size: few; cdr3_aa: CASSSPGSYEQYF; cdr3_nt: TGTGCCAGCAGCTCCCCCGGCTCCTACGAGCAGTACTTC
d_call: .; cdr3_length: 13; v_call: TRBV7-3; j_call: TRBJ2-1; clone_size: .; cdr3_aa: CASSLEPNNEQFF; cdr3_nt: TGTGCCAGCAGCTTAGAACCTAACAATGAGCAGTTCTTC
d_call: .; cdr3_length: 15; v_call: TRBV28; j_call: TRBJ1-1; clone_size: .; cdr3_aa: CASSRHSGVNTEAFF; cdr3_nt: TGTGCCAGCAGTCGCCACTCAGGGGTGAACACTGAAGCTTTCTTT
d_call: TRBD2; cdr3_length: 18; v_call: TRBV2; j_call: TRBJ2-3; clone_size: .; cdr3_aa: CASSEWLAGGPRTDTQYF; cdr3_nt: TGTGCCAGCAGTGAATGGCTAGCGGGAGGGCCCAGGACAGATACGCAGTATTTT
d_call: .; cdr3_length: 14; v_call: TRBV19; j_call: TRBJ2-2; clone_size: .; cdr3_aa: CASHPGVGTGELFF; cdr3_nt: TGTGCCAGTCACCCGGGAGTAGGAACCGGGGAGCTGTTTTTT
d_call: TRBD1; cdr3_length: 15; v_call: TRBV10-3; j_call: TRBJ2-7; clone_size: .; cdr3_aa: CAIRLGQGRTYEQYF; cdr3_nt: TGTGCCATCAGATTGGGACAGGGGCGCACCTACGAGCAGTACTTC
d_call: .; cdr3_length: 14; v_call: TRBV6-1; j_call: TRBJ2-2; clone_size: once; cdr3_aa: CASSENLNRGELFF; cdr3_nt: TGTGCCAGCAGTGAAAACCTCAATCGCGGGGAGCTGTTTTTT
d_call: .; cdr3_length: 13; v_call: TRBV5-1; j_call: TRBJ2-5; clone_size: .; cdr3_aa: CASSLDPQETQYF; cdr3_nt: TGCGCCAGCAGCTTGGACCCCCAAGAGACCCAGTACTTC
d_call: .; cdr3_length: 14; v_call: TRBV5-1; j_call: TRBJ1-1; clone_size: .; cdr3_aa: CASSQTGANTEAFF; cdr3_nt: TGCGCCAGCAGCCAGACAGGAGCGAACACTGAAGCTTTCTTT
d_call: TRBD1; cdr3_length: 13; v_call: TRBV29-1; j_call: TRBJ1-2; clone_size: .; cdr3_aa: CSVRTGKNYGYTF; cdr3_nt: TGCAGCGTCCGGACAGGGAAAAACTATGGCTACACCTTC
d_call: .; cdr3_length: 17; v_call: TRBV28; j_call: TRBJ2-7; clone_size: .; cdr3_aa: CASSWGHGQQLSYEQYF; cdr3_nt: TGTGCCAGCAGTTGGGGCCACGGACAGCAACTCTCCTACGAGCAGTACTTC
d_call: TRBD2; cdr3_length: 14; v_call: TRBV6-1; j_call: TRBJ2-5; clone_size: .; cdr3_aa: CASSALAGAETQYF; cdr3_nt: TGTGCCAGCAGTGCGTTAGCGGGAGCGGAGACCCAGTACTTC
d_call: .; cdr3_length: 15; v_call: TRBV18; j_call: TRBJ2-2; clone_size: once; cdr3_aa: CASSRRQAITGELFF; cdr3_nt: TGTGCCAGCTCAAGGAGGCAGGCAATCACCGGGGAGCTGTTTTTT
d_call: TRBD1; cdr3_length: 17; v_call: TRBV7-9; j_call: TRBJ2-6; clone_size: .; cdr3_aa: CASSSGTGISGANVLTF; cdr3_nt: TGTGCCAGCAGCTCCGGGACAGGGATCTCTGGGGCCAACGTCCTGACTTTC
d_call: .; cdr3_length: 16; v_call: TRBV4-3; j_call: TRBJ2-1; clone_size: few; cdr3_aa: CASSQLKVGLVAEQFF; cdr3_nt: TGCGCCAGCAGCCAGTTAAAAGTAGGGCTAGTCGCTGAGCAGTTCTTC
d_call: TRBD1; cdr3_length: 15; v_call: TRBV10-2; j_call: TRBJ2-5; clone_size: .; cdr3_aa: CASSEPGTGQETQYF; cdr3_nt: TGCGCCAGCAGTGAGCCAGGGACAGGTCAAGAGACCCAGTACTTC
d_call: .; cdr3_length: 14; v_call: TRBV10-3; j_call: TRBJ1-5; clone_size: .; cdr3_aa: CAISAGRNNQPQHF; cdr3_nt: TGTGCCATCAGTGCGGGACGGAACAATCAGCCCCAGCATTTT
d_call: TRBD2; cdr3_length: 15; v_call: TRBV7-2; j_call: TRBJ2-7; clone_size: .; cdr3_aa: CASSDVTSGSYEQYF; cdr3_nt: TGTGCCAGCAGTGACGTCACTAGCGGCTCCTACGAGCAGTACTTC
d_call: TRBD2; cdr3_length: 12; v_call: TRBV10-2; j_call: TRBJ2-5; clone_size: .; cdr3_aa: CASGLAGETQYF; cdr3_nt: TGCGCCAGTGGTCTAGCGGGAGAGACCCAGTACTTC
d_call: .; cdr3_length: 14; v_call: TRBV27; j_call: TRBJ2-7; clone_size: .; cdr3_aa: CASINLGSPYEQYF; cdr3_nt: TGTGCCAGCATCAACCTCGGGAGCCCCTACGAGCAGTACTTC
d_call: .; cdr3_length: 16; v_call: TRBV6-1; j_call: TRBJ2-5; clone_size: .; cdr3_aa: CASSEARRGVQETQYF; cdr3_nt: TGTGCCAGCAGTGAAGCGCGTAGGGGGGTTCAAGAGACCCAGTACTTC
d_call: TRBD2; cdr3_length: 16; v_call: TRBV29-1; j_call: TRBJ2-3; clone_size: .; cdr3_aa: CSVVGLAGFRGDTQYF; cdr3_nt: TGCAGCGTTGTGGGACTAGCGGGCTTTAGAGGGGATACGCAGTATTTT
d_call: TRBD2; cdr3_length: 16; v_call: TRBV14; j_call: TRBJ2-1; clone_size: .; cdr3_aa: CASSQDRLAGYNEQFF; cdr3_nt: TGTGCCAGCAGCCAAGATAGACTAGCGGGCTACAATGAGCAGTTCTTC
d_call: TRBD1; cdr3_length: 15; v_call: TRBV7-2; j_call: TRBJ1-2; clone_size: .; cdr3_aa: CASSEDRGNFYGYTF; cdr3_nt: TGTGCCAGCAGCGAGGACAGGGGTAATTTCTATGGCTACACCTTC
d_call: .; cdr3_length: 13; v_call: TRBV7-2; j_call: TRBJ2-7; clone_size: .; cdr3_aa: CASSQGLQYEQYF; cdr3_nt: TGTGCCAGCAGCCAGGGACTCCAATACGAGCAGTACTTC
d_call: .; cdr3_length: 15; v_call: TRBV28; j_call: TRBJ1-1; clone_size: .; cdr3_aa: CASSLFLRAVTEAFF; cdr3_nt: TGTGCCAGCAGTTTATTTCTACGGGCGGTCACTGAAGCTTTCTTT
d_call: .; cdr3_length: 15; v_call: TRBV5-1; j_call: TRBJ2-1; clone_size: .; cdr3_aa: CASSSQMGGGNEQFF; cdr3_nt: TGCGCCAGCAGCTCGCAAATGGGGGGCGGCAATGAGCAGTTCTTC
d_call: .; cdr3_length: 14; v_call: TRBV7-8; j_call: TRBJ2-7; clone_size: .; cdr3_aa: CASSSAPRSHEQYF; cdr3_nt: TGTGCCAGCAGTTCCGCCCCCCGGTCCCACGAGCAGTACTTC
d_call: TRBD1; cdr3_length: 15; v_call: TRBV13; j_call: TRBJ2-1; clone_size: .; cdr3_aa: CASSYQTGVNNEQFF; cdr3_nt: TGTGCCAGCAGCTACCAGACAGGGGTAAACAATGAGCAGTTCTTC
d_call: .; cdr3_length: 16; v_call: TRBV7-8; j_call: TRBJ2-7; clone_size: .; cdr3_aa: CASSLSTSLSSYEQYF; cdr3_nt: TGTGCCAGCAGCCTCTCGACTAGTCTGAGCTCCTACGAGCAGTACTTC
d_call: TRBD1; cdr3_length: 18; v_call: TRBV28; j_call: TRBJ2-7; clone_size: once; cdr3_aa: CASKPPGGTGGRLYEQYF; cdr3_nt: TGTGCCAGCAAGCCCCCCGGGGGGACAGGGGGTCGCCTTTACGAGCAGTACTTC
d_call: TRBD2; cdr3_length: 15; v_call: TRBV27; j_call: TRBJ2-2; clone_size: .; cdr3_aa: CASCSSWGGTGELFF; cdr3_nt: TGTGCCAGCTGCTCTTCGTGGGGGGGAACCGGGGAGCTGTTTTTT